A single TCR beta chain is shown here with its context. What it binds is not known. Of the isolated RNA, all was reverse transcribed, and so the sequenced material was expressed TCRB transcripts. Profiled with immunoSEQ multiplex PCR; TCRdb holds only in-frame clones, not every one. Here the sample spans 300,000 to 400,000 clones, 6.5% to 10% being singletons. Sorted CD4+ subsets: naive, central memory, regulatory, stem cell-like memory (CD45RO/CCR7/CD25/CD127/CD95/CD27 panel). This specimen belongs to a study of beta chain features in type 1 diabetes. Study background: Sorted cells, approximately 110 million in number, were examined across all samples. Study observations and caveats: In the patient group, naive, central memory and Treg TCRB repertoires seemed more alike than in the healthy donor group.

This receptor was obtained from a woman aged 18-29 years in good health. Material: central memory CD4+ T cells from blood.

The CDR3 here is CAISRTSYEQFF. The CDR3 DNA reads as TGTGCCATCAGCCGGACTAGCTATGAGCAGTTCTTC. This chain joins TRBV10-3 and TRBJ2-1; 8 bases agree with TRBD2. Per the germline V gene, CDR1 is ENHRY and CDR2 is SYGVKD. The CDR3 length is 12 residues. The V gene end was trimmed by 6 bases and the J gene end by 8 bases; junction bases not matched to a gene: 3.